This T cell receptor beta chain was obtained from a study of blood T cell repertoires in COVID-19. The V end was cut by 4 bases, the J end by 6 bases, with 10 bases between. Germline-derived CDR1 and CDR2 are SGHTA and FQGNSA. This CDR3 contains 14 residues. The data were produced by immunoSEQ multiplex PCR, yet TCRdb's version contains in-frame clones alone and is incomplete. The profile shows about 260,000 clones, roughly four fifths of them singletons. Specimen: PBMCs or T cells enriched from blood (not recorded which). This clonotype originated in a man aged 25 to 45 with acute COVID-19. The chain links TRBV7-2 to TRBJ1-6; a possible D gene is TRBD1 (5 bases). In DNA form, the CDR3 reads TGTGCCAGCAGCTCCCAAGGGGTTAATTCACCCCTCCACTTT. Its protein is CASSSQGVNSPLHF.